The rows below give T cell receptor beta chains drawn from one sample of a study of glioma-infiltrating T cells. TCRdb independently ran MiXCR on the multiplex PCR reads; one entry per CDR3 protein. The top ten hold roughly 29% of the sample, which has under 150,000 distinct CDR3 sequences, under 25% seen once. Sequenced material: glioma tissue, nonneoplastic brain tissue, or PBMCs (not recorded which). Source of these receptors: a human donor with low-grade glioma or glioblastoma, undergoing nonglioma brain surgery, or in good health (not recorded which). CDR3s include the opening cysteine and the closing phenylalanine or tryptophan. D genes are given only for firm matches.

V	J	D	CDR3
TRBV27	TRBJ2-1	.	CASRNRASGDEQFF
TRBV27	TRBJ2-1	TRBD1	CASSFSGTGGDSYNEQFF
TRBV7-7	TRBJ1-4	TRBD1	CASSLGTGPGEKLFF
TRBV24-1	TRBJ2-5	TRBD2	CATSDSRAGGTKETQYF
TRBV7-2	TRBJ2-5	TRBD1	CASSTGGQGYQETQYF
TRBV2	TRBJ2-3	.	CASSERNTDTQYF
TRBV6-6	TRBJ2-1	.	CASSYRGEQFF
TRBV19	TRBJ1-1	.	CASSIGGPNRRDTEAFF
TRBV12-3/TRBV12-4	TRBJ2-3	TRBD2	CASSPWTSGGTTDTQYF
TRBV6-1	TRBJ2-5	TRBD2	CASRHTSGGAEETQYF
TRBV5-1	TRBJ2-5	.	CASSTDKRETQYF
TRBV6-1	TRBJ2-1	TRBD2	CASSAARGGHNEQFF
TRBV4-2	TRBJ2-3	TRBD2	CASSHVGSGVTDTQYF